The 14 T cell receptor beta chains below were found in one sample sequenced in a study of blood T cell repertoires in COVID-19. Data came from immunoSEQ multiplex PCR; TCRdb stores just in-frame clones and leaves some out. The sample has about 210,000 clones; around 85% are singletons. The sample comprised peripheral blood. These receptors were taken from a man in his fifties or sixties with COVID-19, enrolled during active disease.

The chain uses TRBV28 and TRBJ1-1, with a tentative D call TRBD1 (6 bases). This CDR3 region has 15 residues. The V end was cut by 4 bases, the J end by 3 bases, with 15 bases between. Germline CDR1 MDHEN, CDR2 SYDVKM. The CDR3 loop is CASSSGGKVYTEAFF. The CDR3 region has the DNA TGTGCCAGCAGTTCGGGGGGCAAGGTGTACACTGAAGCTTTCTTT.

The V call is TRBV5-1, the J call TRBJ2-2; 13 bases align to TRBD2. After removal of 3 bases from V and 6 bases from J, the junction contained 2 bases not matched to a gene. Looked up from germline, CDR1 is SGHRS and CDR2 is YFSETQ. The CDR3 length is 15 residues. The CDR3 DNA sequence: TGCGCCAGCAGCTCCACTAGCGGGGGGGCCGGGGAGCTGTTTTTT. Translation gives CASSSTSGGAGELFF.

The rearrangement uses TRBV7-2 and TRBJ2-1; 8 nucleotides agree with TRBD2. V shed 0 bases, J shed 8 bases, and the junction held 3 bases outside the gene matches. The length of the CDR3 is 14 residues. Germline assignment: CDR1 SGHTA and CDR2 FQGNSA. CDR3 in amino acids: CASSLAVTSDEQFF. CDR3 DNA sequence: TGTGCCAGCAGCTTAGCTGTGACTAGCGATGAGCAGTTCTTC.

This clone appeared a few times. The V and J genes are TRBV7-9 and TRBJ2-4, with D possibly matching TRBD2 (5 bases). This CDR3 region has 13 residues. The germline V gene has CDR1 SEHNR and CDR2 FQNEAQ (reference sequence). The ends were cut back, 6 bases at V and 6 bases at J, with 12 bases in the middle. CDR3 in DNA: TGTGCCAGCAGTCTTTCGGGGTTAAACATTCAGTACTTC. It is translated as CASSLSGLNIQYF.

The chain joins TRBV4-1 to TRBJ1-5, with unresolved D. Germline CDR1 MGHRA, CDR2 YSYEKL. The CDR3 covers 15 residues. Deletions cut 2 bases from V and 7 bases from J, with 15 bases between. DNA for the CDR3: TGCGCCAGCAGCCAACAACTCCTTCCAGGACAGCCCCAGCATTTT. Protein product: CASSQQLLPGQPQHF.

The V gene is TRBV5-5, the J gene TRBJ1-5; the match to TRBD1 covers 8 bases. Germline CDR1 reads SGHKS; CDR2 reads YYEKEE (reference sequence). The J segment lost 6 bases and the V segment lost 3 bases, leaving 5 bases of the junction unmatched. This CDR3 contains 14 residues. The CDR3 sequence is CASSSTGEGQPQHF. CDR3 bases: TGTGCCAGCAGCTCGACAGGGGAAGGTCAGCCCCAGCATTTT.

The chain carries TRBV5-4 and TRBJ1-4; tentatively, D is TRBD1 (6 bases). V was pared by 4 bases and J by 2 bases, with 9 bases between. Germline-derived CDR1 and CDR2 are SGHNT and YYREEE (reference sequence). This CDR3 has 14 amino acids. CDR3 loop: CASSEQGTNEKLFF. The CDR3, as DNA: TGTGCCAGCAGCGAACAGGGCACTAATGAAAAACTGTTTTTT.

The chain links TRBV4-2 to TRBJ1-2; 7 bases fit TRBD1. The CDR3 loop spans 15 amino acids. J lost 8 bases, V lost 5 bases, and 14 bases had no gene match. Looked up from germline, CDR1 is LGHNA and CDR2 is YNFKEQ. CDR3 loop: CASSVRGQQNGGYTF. In nucleotides, the CDR3 is TGTGCCAGCAGCGTACGGGGACAGCAAAACGGAGGCTACACCTTC.

CDR3 loop: CASSHDSGTGTYEQYF. In DNA form, the CDR3 reads TGTGCCAGCAGCCACGACTCCGGGACAGGGACCTACGAGCAGTACTTC. The rearrangement links TRBV7-9 to TRBJ2-7; 9 bases match TRBD1. Germline lookup yields CDR1 SEHNR and CDR2 FQNEAQ (reference sequence). The CDR3 runs to 16 residues. After removal of 5 bases from V and 2 bases from J, the junction contained 10 bases not matched to a gene.

This chain joins TRBV2 and TRBJ2-5, with D hard to call. Germline CDR1 reads SNHLY; CDR2 reads FYNNEI. The CDR3 is made up of 14 amino acids. V lost 2 bases to trimming and J lost 5 bases, with 12 bases between them. The CDR3 region is CASSESAAGETQYF. CDR3 coding DNA: TGTGCCAGCAGTGAATCAGCCGCCGGGGAGACCCAGTACTTC.

This clone showed up just a few times. CDR3 sequence reads: CASSLAGEDTQYF. For the CDR3, the DNA is TGTGCCAGCAGCTTAGCGGGGGAAGATACGCAGTATTTT. The genes are TRBV7-3 and TRBJ2-3, with 7 bases aligning to TRBD2. The ends lost 2 bases at V and 5 bases at J; junction bases unmatched: 1. The germline V gene encodes CDR1 SGHTA and CDR2 FQGTGA. The CDR3 length is 13 residues.

The chain carries TRBV10-3 and TRBJ2-7, with D perhaps matching TRBD1 (6 bases). The germline V gene has CDR1 ENHRY and CDR2 SYGVKD. V lost 1 base and J 0 bases, leaving 7 bases between the germline ends. CDR3 length equals 14 residues. The CDR3 region has the DNA TGTGCCATCAGTGAGTACAGGGACTCCTACGAGCAGTACTTC. Translated: CAISEYRDSYEQYF.

The chain combines TRBV7-6 with TRBJ1-2; D is ambiguous. Germline assignment: CDR1 SGHVS and CDR2 FNYEAQ. This CDR3 spans 18 amino acids. Trimming left V 1 base short and J 0 bases short, with 18 bases between. The CDR3 sequence: CASSLESLPRSANYGYTF. The CDR3 coding sequence is TGTGCCAGCAGCTTAGAATCCCTTCCACGATCAGCTAACTATGGCTACACCTTC.

Comments on this clone: The junction and the germline gene differ at one end; a read error may be behind it. J is TRBJ1-5 and V is TRBV7-7; D remains ambiguous. CDR1 SSHAT and CDR2 FNYEAQ come from the germline V gene (reference sequence). This CDR3 has 13 amino acids. The CDR3 DNA follows: TGTGCTAGCAGCTTAGGACTCGATCAGCCCCAGCATTTT. Amino acids: CASSLGLDQPQHF.